This is a list of T cell receptor beta chains from one sample in a study of T cells in Graves' hyperthyroidism and ophthalmopathy. TCRdb passed the multiplex PCR reads through MiXCR, listing each CDR3 protein once. The sample contains roughly 500,000 distinct CDR3 sequences, over 35% of which appear only once. Sequencing used peripheral blood or thyroid tissue (not recorded which). The receptors were gathered from an adult woman with Graves' disease, either hyperthyroidism or ophthalmopathy (not recorded which). Each CDR3 is given without its conserved first and last residue.

>TRBJ2-6|TRBV9
ASSPTGGGGANVLT
>TRBJ1-2|TRBV20-1
SRGTAYGYT
>TRBJ2-2|TRBV19
ATHRQSGELF
>TRBJ2-7|TRBV2
ASSEEWEQY
>TRBJ2-2|TRBV6-6
ASSARRMNTGELF
>TRBJ1-2|TRBV10-3
AISESTDGYT
>TRBJ1-4|TRBV7-3
ASSLMAGVGEKLF
>TRBJ2-3|TRBV10-1
ASSESIAGKNTDTQY
>TRBJ2-7|TRBV7-9
ASSFTGLTEQY
>TRBJ1-1|TRBV25-1
ASSRGHSVGSEAF
>TRBJ2-6|TRBV14
ASSSWTGDWFGANVLT
>TRBJ1-2|TRBV7-9
ASSATGGYT
>TRBJ2-5|TRBV18
ASSRLAGDLETQY
>TRBJ1-4|TRBV5-4
ASTLDGSTNEKLF
>TRBJ2-2|TRBV5-5
ASSTQVVLGTGELF
>TRBJ1-2|TRBV4-1
ASSLRGEGSENT
>TRBJ1-1|TRBV14
ASSPGRTGAF
>TRBJ2-1|TRBV29-1
SVGSLGEQF
>TRBJ2-2|TRBV6-1
ASRRSGSTGELF
>TRBJ1-4|TRBV5-1
ASSLAGRGGEKLF
>TRBJ2-2|TRBV7-2
ASSSYQGETGELF
>TRBJ2-5|TRBV7-2
ASSHANQPQY
>TRBJ1-1|TRBV7-9
ASSQGVGTGVTEAF
>TRBJ1-5|TRBV15
ATSTETGFHGYTFGSGGGQPQH
>TRBJ2-5|TRBV7-9
ASSLRTSETQY
>TRBJ1-2|TRBV20-1
SALTANTGDDGYT
>TRBJ1-3|TRBV9
ASSVEGHSGNTIY
>TRBJ2-2|TRBV7-6
ASSLGTLYTGELF
>TRBJ1-5|TRBV5-5
ASSFSQH
>TRBJ1-1|TRBV29-1
SAGDREAF
>TRBJ2-7|TRBV29-1
SVGGGQSYEQY
>TRBJ1-4|TRBV15
ATRGGTANEKLF
>TRBJ1-1|TRBV7-9
ASSYREGVSAF
>TRBJ2-5|TRBV7-8
ASSLVGYEAETQY
>TRBJ1-6|TRBV7-8
ASSIGQDSPLH